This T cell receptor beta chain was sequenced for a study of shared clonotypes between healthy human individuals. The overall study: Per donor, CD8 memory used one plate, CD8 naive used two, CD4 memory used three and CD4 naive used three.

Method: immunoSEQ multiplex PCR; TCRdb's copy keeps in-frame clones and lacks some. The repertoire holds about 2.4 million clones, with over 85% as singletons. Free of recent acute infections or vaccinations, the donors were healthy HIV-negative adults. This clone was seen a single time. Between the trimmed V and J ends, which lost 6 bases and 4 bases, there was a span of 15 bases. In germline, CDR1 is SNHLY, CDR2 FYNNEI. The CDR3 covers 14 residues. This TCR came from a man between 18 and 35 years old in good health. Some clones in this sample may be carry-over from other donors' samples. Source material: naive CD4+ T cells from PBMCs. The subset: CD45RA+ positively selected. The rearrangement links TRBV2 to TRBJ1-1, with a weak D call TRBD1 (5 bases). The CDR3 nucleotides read TGTGCCAGCAGGGGGGACCTCAGGAGCACTGAAGCTTTCTTT. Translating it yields CASRGDLRSTEAFF.